The 32 T cell receptor beta chains below come from one sample, sequenced in a study of shared clonotypes between healthy human individuals. Measured with immunoSEQ multiplex PCR; TCRdb has only the in-frame clones, and not every one. The data contain over 800,000 clones, about 91% of them seen just once; the ten biggest clones take up less than 25%. Naive-designated CD8 cells lacked CD45RO, were positively enriched for CCR7, and omitted terminally differentiated effector memory CD45RA+ cells. Sample: naive CD8+ T cells sorted from blood. Receptors were obtained from a young man in good health.

The chain combines TRBV11-2 with TRBJ1-1; 9 nucleotides agree with TRBD1. J lost 4 bases, V lost 4 bases, and 19 bases had no gene match. CDR1 is SGHAT and CDR2 is FQNNGV in the germline V gene. This CDR3 spans 19 amino acids. This chain's CDR3 is CASSWNRPGQGYISTEAFF. CDR3 sequence (DNA): TGTGCCAGCAGCTGGAATCGACCGGGACAGGGTTATATATCCACTGAAGCTTTCTTT.

CDR3 amino acids: CASRAGLAAEQYF. In nucleotides, the CDR3 is TGCGCCAGCAGGGCGGGACTAGCAGCCGAGCAGTACTTC. The chain has TRBV5-1 and TRBJ2-7, with TRBD2 matching over 9 bases. There are 13 residues in the CDR3. V gave up 5 bases and J gave up 6 bases; unmatched junction bases: 6. Germline V gene sequence: CDR1 SGHRS, CDR2 YFSETQ.

The chain joins TRBV9 to TRBJ2-7; 7 bases agree with TRBD1. Trimming removed 4 bases from V and 4 bases from J; junction bases left unmatched: 11. The CDR3 sequence is 15 residues long. CDR1 is SGDLS, CDR2 YYNGEE, per germline. The chain's CDR3 is CASSPTGTESYEQYF. The CDR3 DNA reads as TGTGCCAGCAGCCCTACCGGGACAGAGAGTTACGAGCAGTACTTC.

CDR3 sequence reads: CASSLGQGEYLAYEQYF. CDR3 nucleotide sequence: TGCGCCAGCAGCTTGGGGCAGGGGGAATATTTGGCCTACGAGCAGTACTTC. The chain recombines TRBV5-1 with TRBJ2-7, with 7 nucleotides matching TRBD1. There are 17 residues in the CDR3. Germline trimming cut 0 bases from V and 2 bases from J; bases unmatched to any gene: 11. From germline, CDR1 is SGHRS and CDR2 YFSETQ.

The chain uses TRBV4-1 and TRBJ2-7, with D perhaps TRBD1 (6 bases). CDR3 length equals 13 residues. V was pared by 9 bases and J by 0 bases, with 12 bases between. Germline loops: CDR1 MGHRA, CDR2 YSYEKL. CDR3 region: CASGQMTSYEQYF. CDR3 nucleotides: TGCGCCAGTGGACAGATGACCTCCTACGAGCAGTACTTC.

This chain connects TRBV29-1 to TRBJ2-1; 7 bases are shared with TRBD2. V shed 8 bases and J 7 bases; nucleotides not matched to a gene: 14. This CDR3 comprises 14 residues. Looked up from germline, CDR1 is SQVTM and CDR2 is ANQGSEA. CDR3 region: CSLGLAGVWNEQFF. DNA for the CDR3: TGCAGCCTTGGGTTGGCGGGAGTTTGGAATGAGCAGTTCTTC.

In the case of this clone: The same CDR3 is also encoded by other DNA sequences in this sample. The chain employs TRBV4-3 and TRBJ2-7, with 10 bases lining up with TRBD2. V trimming: 1 base; J trimming: 0 bases; junction bases outside the gene matches: 0. This CDR3 region has 15 residues. Germline V gene lookup returns CDR1 LGHNA and CDR2 YSLEER. CDR3 sequence reads: CASSQGLAGSYEQYF. CDR3 sequence (DNA): TGCGCCAGCAGCCAAGGACTAGCGGGCTCCTACGAGCAGTACTTC.

The V and J genes are TRBV19 and TRBJ2-1; D ambiguous. This CDR3 has 13 residues. Trimming left V 3 bases short and J 7 bases short, with 10 bases between. Looked up from germline, CDR1 is LNHDA and CDR2 is SQIVND (reference sequence). The CDR3 DNA follows: TGTGCCAGTAGTATGATCAGGACGAATGAGCAGTTCTTC. Its translation is CASSMIRTNEQFF.

This chain uses TRBV5-5 with TRBJ2-3; 7 bases match TRBD2. With 3 bases clipped from V and 4 bases from J, the junction kept 8 bases outside the gene matches. The CDR3 spans 15 residues. Germline loops: CDR1 SGHKS, CDR2 YYEKEE (reference sequence). For the CDR3, the DNA is TGTGCCAGCAGCTGGGGTGCGGGAGAGGCAGATACGCAGTATTTT. Translated, it gives CASSWGAGEADTQYF.

This clone is a singleton in its sample. The chain employs TRBV10-3 and TRBJ1-1; D is unresolved. Trimming removed 4 bases at V and 1 base at J, with 7 bases between. The CDR3 spans 13 residues. Germline values: CDR1 ENHRY, CDR2 SYGVKD. The CDR3 DNA sequence: TGTGCCATCAGTGGCTCGGGGAACACTGAAGCTTTCTTT. Translation gives CAISGSGNTEAFF.

J is TRBJ2-2 and V is TRBV7-6, with 10 bases lining up with TRBD2. The V segment lost 3 bases and the J segment 4 bases; nucleotides outside the gene matches: 20. This CDR3 spans 21 amino acids. The germline V gene has CDR1 SGHVS and CDR2 FNYEAQ. Written as DNA, the CDR3 is TGTGCCAGCAGCTTCGTTCAGGGGGAGGGGACTAGCGTACTGTTCACCGGGGAGCTGTTTTTT. This translates into CASSFVQGEGTSVLFTGELFF.

This clone was seen a few times. The chain combines TRBV5-5 with TRBJ2-7; 8 bases match TRBD1. V gave up 4 bases and J gave up 2 bases; unmatched junction bases: 11. CDR1 and CDR2 from the germline V gene are SGHKS and YYEKEE (reference sequence). The CDR3 sequence is 16 residues long. As DNA, the CDR3 is TGTGCCAGCAGCGGAGGGACAGGCGTAATAGCCTACGAGCAGTACTTC. The encoded protein is CASSGGTGVIAYEQYF.

This clone was detected only once. This chain joins TRBV7-2 and TRBJ2-7; D possibly corresponds to TRBD1 (6 bases). Trimming removed 4 bases from V and 6 bases from J, with 10 bases in between. The CDR3 contains 12 residues. Looked up from germline, CDR1 is SGHTA and CDR2 is FQGNSA. CDR3 residues: CASSSTGREQYF. The CDR3 region has the DNA TGTGCCAGCAGCTCGACAGGTCGCGAGCAGTACTTC.

The CDR3 coding sequence is TGTGCCAGCAGTTATGGGGTCGTGGGGCGACAGGTCAGGCCAGCGGGAGAAGAGACCCAGTACTTC. It specifies CASSYGVVGRQVRPAGEETQYF. The genes are TRBV28 and TRBJ2-5; TRBD2 aligns across 8 bases. The J segment lost 3 bases and the V segment lost 4 bases, leaving 28 bases of the junction unmatched. Germline values: CDR1 MDHEN, CDR2 SYDVKM. The CDR3 sequence is 22 residues long.

V usage is TRBV9 and J usage is TRBJ2-1; 7 bases map to TRBD2. The CDR3 contains 15 residues. Trimming took 3 bases from V and 5 from J; bases not matched to a gene: 8. Germline assignment: CDR1 SGDLS and CDR2 YYNGEE. The CDR3 region has the DNA TGTGCCAGCAGCGCGTCAGGACTAGTTCACAATGAGCAGTTCTTC. This sequence encodes CASSASGLVHNEQFF.

The chain carries TRBV7-6 and TRBJ2-7, with TRBD1 matching over 10 bases. The CDR3 is 12 residues long. V trimming: 8 bases; J trimming: 4 bases; junction bases outside the gene matches: 2. Germline V gene data show CDR1 as SGHVS and CDR2 as FNYEAQ. CDR3 residues: CASGTGDYEQYF. The CDR3 region has the DNA TGTGCCAGCGGGACAGGGGATTACGAGCAGTACTTC.

The chain is built from TRBV11-2 and TRBJ2-1, with no clear D. Germline CDR1 is SGHAT and CDR2 is FQNNGV. There are 15 residues in the CDR3. V shed 1 base and J shed 0 bases, with 7 bases lying between them. CDR3 nucleotide sequence: TGTGCCAGCAGCTTAGGCCCTCTCTCCTACAATGAGCAGTTCTTC. Translated, it gives CASSLGPLSYNEQFF.

This chain connects TRBV27 to TRBJ2-1, with a possible D match to TRBD2 (6 bases). The CDR3 is 15 residues long. V was cut by 0 bases and J by 4 bases, with 10 bases left in between. CDR1 and CDR2 from the germline V gene are MNHEY and SMNVEV (reference sequence). The CDR3 coding sequence is TGTGCCAGCAGTTTATCGGCTAGCGATTACAATGAGCAGTTCTTC. Its protein product is CASSLSASDYNEQFF.

The chain combines TRBV2 with TRBJ2-7; D uncertain. V gave up 6 bases and J gave up 2 bases, with 11 bases separating them. The V gene's germline CDR1 is SNHLY and CDR2 FYNNEI. The CDR3 spans 13 residues. This CDR3 is CASSQTPAYEQYF. In DNA, the CDR3 is TGTGCCAGCAGCCAGACTCCCGCCTACGAGCAGTACTTC. The variable domain in full, completed from reference TRBV2 and TRBJ2-7, reads EPEVTQTPSHQVTQMGQEVILRCVPISNHLYFYWYRQILGQKVEFLVSFYNNEISEKSEIFDDQFSVERPDGSNFTLKIRSTKLEDSAMYFCASSQTPAYEQYFGPGTRLTVT.

V and J are TRBV5-1 and TRBJ2-1; 9 bases are a match to TRBD2. V lost 5 bases to trimming and J lost 7 bases; unmatched junction nucleotides: 22. CDR1 SGHRS and CDR2 YFSETQ come from the germline V gene. The CDR3 has 19 residues. For the CDR3, the DNA is TGCGCCAGCAGGGGGGGACAGATCTTAGCGGGAGCTACAGGGAATGAGCAGTTCTTC. The encoded protein is CASRGGQILAGATGNEQFF.

The chain combines TRBV7-6 with TRBJ2-3, with D perhaps TRBD2 (6 bases). The CDR3 is 17 amino acids. CDR1 is SGHVS, CDR2 FNYEAQ, per germline. V shed 0 bases and J shed 0 bases, with 13 bases lying between them. The CDR3 coding sequence is TGTGCCAGCAGCTTAGCGGACGGGAGTGCTAGCACAGATACGCAGTATTTT. It specifies CASSLADGSASTDTQYF.

As for this clone: At one end, the junction sequence differs from germline, possibly due to a read error. The rearrangement joins TRBV28 to TRBJ2-3; D call uncertain. Per the germline V gene, CDR1 is MDHEN and CDR2 is SYDVKM. The CDR3 has 12 amino acids. DNA of the CDR3: TGTGCCAGCAGTCTATGGATGGATACGCAGTATTTT. The encoded protein is CASSLWMDTQYF.

The J gene is TRBJ2-1, the V gene TRBV27, with D tentatively TRBD2 (6 bases). V was cut by 2 bases and J by 13 bases, with 21 bases left in between. The germline CDR1 and CDR2 sequences are MNHEY and SMNVEV (reference sequence). The CDR3 covers 15 residues. Here the CDR3 reads CASSLQAGYIGEQFF. The CDR3 DNA reads TGTGCCAGCAGTTTACAGGCGGGGTACATTGGGGAACAGTTCTTC.

Points on this clone: Its ends do not fully match the called genes, so a read error is possible. The V and J genes are TRBV6-1 and TRBJ2-3; 10 nucleotides align to TRBD2. The germline V gene encodes CDR1 MNHNS and CDR2 SASEGT. The CDR3 contains 15 residues. The CDR3 here is CASSEAGGITDTQYF. The CDR3 nucleotides read TGTGCCAGCAGCGAAGCGGGAGGGATCACAGATACGCAGTATTTT.

The rearrangement links TRBV7-9 to TRBJ2-7; 10 nucleotides match TRBD1. There are 16 residues in the CDR3. Germline V gene data show CDR1 as SEHNR and CDR2 as FQNEAQ (reference sequence). V was pared by 2 bases and J by 4 bases, with 8 bases of the junction left unmatched. The CDR3 bases are TGTGCCAGCAGCTTATCGGACAGGGGGGACGGTTACGAGCAGTACTTC. Translated: CASSLSDRGDGYEQYF.

This clone was counted a single time. The rearrangement links TRBV9 to TRBJ2-7, with 8 bases lining up with TRBD1. Per the germline V gene, CDR1 is SGDLS and CDR2 is YYNGEE. The CDR3 loop spans 15 amino acids. The J segment lost 0 bases and the V segment lost 4 bases, leaving 6 bases of the junction unmatched. In DNA, the CDR3 is TGTGCCAGCAGCCCACGGACAGGGACCTCCTACGAGCAGTACTTC. Residues: CASSPRTGTSYEQYF.

The gene calls are TRBV30 and TRBJ2-7; TRBD2 agrees at 10 bases. V dropped 8 bases and J dropped 4; count of bases not matched to a gene: 8. Germline V gene data show CDR1 as GTSNPN and CDR2 as SVGIG (reference sequence). This CDR3 is built from 13 residues. The CDR3 region is CARASGSGYEQYF. The CDR3 DNA reads as TGTGCCCGCGCTAGCGGGAGTGGGTACGAGCAGTACTTC.

The rearrangement joins TRBV7-9 to TRBJ1-4; 9 nucleotides align to TRBD1. This CDR3 is built from 16 residues. Germline CDR1 and CDR2: SEHNR and FQNEAQ (reference sequence). Germline trimming cut 5 bases from V and 8 bases from J; bases unmatched to any gene: 12. CDR3 amino acids: CASSDFGTGRDEKLFF. The CDR3 nucleotides read TGTGCCAGCAGCGACTTTGGGACAGGGAGGGACGAAAAACTGTTTTTT.

As DNA, the CDR3 is TGTGCCAGCAGTGAAGCCCCCGGGGGACCGCGGGCCTACGAGCAGTACTTC. It translates to CASSEAPGGPRAYEQYF. This chain links TRBV6-1 with TRBJ2-7; the D gene is possibly TRBD2 (6 bases). Germline CDR1 reads MNHNS; CDR2 reads SASEGT. Trimming removed 0 bases from V and 2 bases from J, with 17 bases in between. The CDR3 is made up of 17 amino acids.

About this clone itself: Other DNA sequences in the sample encode the same CDR3. The V gene is TRBV7-9, the J gene TRBJ1-1; weak D call: TRBD1 (6 bases). V lost 5 bases, J lost 7 bases, and 11 bases lay in between. Looked up from germline, CDR1 is SEHNR and CDR2 is FQNEAQ (reference sequence). CDR3 length: 12 amino acids. DNA for the CDR3: TGTGCCAGCAGCCTTGGGGGCCTTGAAGCTTTCTTT. Translation: CASSLGGLEAFF.

This clone came up a few times. The same CDR3 also results from other DNA sequences found in this sample. The genes are TRBV4-1 and TRBJ1-5; D is ambiguous. V dropped 0 bases and J dropped 0 bases, with 6 bases sitting between them. CDR3 length equals 15 residues. Germline V CDR1 and CDR2: MGHRA, YSYEKL. DNA for the CDR3: TGCGCCAGCAGCCAAGACCAAGGTAGCAATCAGCCCCAGCATTTT. Its protein product is CASSQDQGSNQPQHF.

This sequence joins TRBV6-1 and TRBJ1-5; the D is unclear. Germline V gene data show CDR1 as MNHNS and CDR2 as SASEGT. V lost 2 bases, J lost 4 bases, and 15 bases lay in between. The CDR3 totals 16 residues. CDR3 loop: CASSEFDGYGNQPQHF. DNA of the CDR3: TGTGCCAGCAGTGAATTTGACGGATATGGAAATCAGCCCCAGCATTTT.